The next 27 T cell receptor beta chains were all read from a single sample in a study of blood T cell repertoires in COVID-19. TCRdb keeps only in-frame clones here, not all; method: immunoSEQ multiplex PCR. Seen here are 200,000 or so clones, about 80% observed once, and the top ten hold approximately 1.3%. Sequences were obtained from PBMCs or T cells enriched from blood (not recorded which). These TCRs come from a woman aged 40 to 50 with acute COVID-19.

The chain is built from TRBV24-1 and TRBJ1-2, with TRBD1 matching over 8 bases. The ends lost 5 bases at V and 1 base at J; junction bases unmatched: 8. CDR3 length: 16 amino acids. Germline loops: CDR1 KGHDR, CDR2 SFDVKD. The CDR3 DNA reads TGTGCCACCAGTGCCCCTGCAGGGGGCGATAACTATGGCTACACCTTC. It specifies CATSAPAGGDNYGYTF.

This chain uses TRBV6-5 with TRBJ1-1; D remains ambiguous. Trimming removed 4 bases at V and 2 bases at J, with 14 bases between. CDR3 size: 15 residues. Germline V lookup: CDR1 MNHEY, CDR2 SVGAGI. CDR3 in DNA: TGTGCCAGCAGTTCCCCGAGACACATTAACACTGAAGCTTTCTTT. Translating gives CASSSPRHINTEAFF.

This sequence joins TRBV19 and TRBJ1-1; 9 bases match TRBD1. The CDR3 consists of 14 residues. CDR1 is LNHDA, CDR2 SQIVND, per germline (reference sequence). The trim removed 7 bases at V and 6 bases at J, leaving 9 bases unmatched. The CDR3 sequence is CASIPGQGVPEAFF. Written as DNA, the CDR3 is TGTGCCAGTATTCCGGGACAGGGAGTTCCTGAAGCTTTCTTT.

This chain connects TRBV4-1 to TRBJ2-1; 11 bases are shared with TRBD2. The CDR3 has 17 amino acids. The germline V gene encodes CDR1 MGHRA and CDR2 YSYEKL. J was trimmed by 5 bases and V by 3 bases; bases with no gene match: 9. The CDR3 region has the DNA TGCGCCAGCAGCCATGATGATAGCGGGAGGGTCAACAATGAGCAGTTCTTC. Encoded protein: CASSHDDSGRVNNEQFF.

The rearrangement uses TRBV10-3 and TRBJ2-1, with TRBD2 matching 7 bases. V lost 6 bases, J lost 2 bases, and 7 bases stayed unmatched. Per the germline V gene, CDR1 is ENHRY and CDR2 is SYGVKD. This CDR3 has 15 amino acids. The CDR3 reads CAIRASSGTYNEQFF. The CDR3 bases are TGTGCCATCAGGGCCTCTAGCGGTACCTACAATGAGCAGTTCTTC.

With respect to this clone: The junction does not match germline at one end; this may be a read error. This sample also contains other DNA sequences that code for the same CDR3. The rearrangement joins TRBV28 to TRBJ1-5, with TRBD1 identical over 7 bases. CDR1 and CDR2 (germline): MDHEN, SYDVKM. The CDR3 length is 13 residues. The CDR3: CASQGTAYQPQHF. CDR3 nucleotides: TGTGCCAGCCAAGGGACAGCCTATCAACCCCAGCATTTT.

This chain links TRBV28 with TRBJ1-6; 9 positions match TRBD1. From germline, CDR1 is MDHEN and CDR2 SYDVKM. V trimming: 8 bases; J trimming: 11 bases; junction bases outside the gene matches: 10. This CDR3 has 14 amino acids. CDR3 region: CASRTGQGLTPLHF. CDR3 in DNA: TGTGCCAGCCGAACCGGACAGGGGCTTACACCCCTCCACTTT.

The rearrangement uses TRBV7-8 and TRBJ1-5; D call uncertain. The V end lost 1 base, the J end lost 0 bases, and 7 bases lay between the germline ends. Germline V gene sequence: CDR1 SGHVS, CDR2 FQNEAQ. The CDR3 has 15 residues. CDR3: CASSLVRGSNQPQHF. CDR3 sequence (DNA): TGTGCCAGCAGCTTAGTCCGGGGTAGCAATCAGCCCCAGCATTTT. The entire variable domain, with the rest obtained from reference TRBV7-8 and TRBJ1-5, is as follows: GAGVSQSPRYKVAKRGQDVALRCDPISGHVSLFWYQQALGQGPEFLTYFQNEAQLDKSGLPSDRFFAERPEGSVSTLKIQRTQQEDSAVYLCASSLVRGSNQPQHFGDGTRLSIL.

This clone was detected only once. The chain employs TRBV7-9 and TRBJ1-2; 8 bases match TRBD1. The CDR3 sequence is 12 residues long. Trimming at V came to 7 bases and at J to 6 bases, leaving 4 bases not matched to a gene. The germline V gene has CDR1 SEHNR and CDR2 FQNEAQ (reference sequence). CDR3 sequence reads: CASTGQGHGYTF. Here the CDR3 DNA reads TGTGCCAGCACCGGACAGGGACATGGCTACACCTTC.

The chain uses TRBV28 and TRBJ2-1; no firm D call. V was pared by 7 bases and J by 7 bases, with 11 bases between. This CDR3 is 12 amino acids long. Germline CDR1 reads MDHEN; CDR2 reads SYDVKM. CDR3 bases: TGTGCCAGCAACTTGCTCGGTAATGAGCAGTTCTTC. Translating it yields CASNLLGNEQFF.

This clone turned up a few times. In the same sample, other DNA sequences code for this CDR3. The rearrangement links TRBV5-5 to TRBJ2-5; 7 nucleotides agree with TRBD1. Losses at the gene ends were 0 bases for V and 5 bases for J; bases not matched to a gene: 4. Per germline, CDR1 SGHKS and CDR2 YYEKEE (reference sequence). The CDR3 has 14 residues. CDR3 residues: CASSLAGTEETQYF. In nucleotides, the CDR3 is TGTGCCAGCAGCTTGGCCGGGACAGAGGAGACCCAGTACTTC.

Written as DNA, the CDR3 is TGTGCCACCAGTGCTCCCAGCGCCACAGATACGCAGTATTTT. It is translated as CATSAPSATDTQYF. The genes are TRBV24-1 and TRBJ2-3; D ambiguous. The CDR3 covers 14 residues. V was clipped by 5 bases and J by 2 bases, with 10 bases between them. CDR1 KGHDR and CDR2 SFDVKD come from the germline V gene.

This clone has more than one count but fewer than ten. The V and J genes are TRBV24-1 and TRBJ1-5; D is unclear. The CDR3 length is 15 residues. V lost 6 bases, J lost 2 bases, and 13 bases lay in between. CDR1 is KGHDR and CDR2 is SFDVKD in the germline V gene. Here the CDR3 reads CATSKTGSGNQPQHF. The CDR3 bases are TGTGCCACCAGTAAAACGGGATCGGGCAATCAGCCCCAGCATTTT.

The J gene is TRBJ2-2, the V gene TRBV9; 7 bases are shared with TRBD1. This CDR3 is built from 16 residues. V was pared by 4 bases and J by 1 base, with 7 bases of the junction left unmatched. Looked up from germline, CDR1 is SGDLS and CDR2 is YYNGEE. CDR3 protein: CASSFRQGGNTGELFF. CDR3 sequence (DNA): TGTGCCAGCAGCTTCAGACAGGGTGGGAACACCGGGGAGCTGTTTTTT.

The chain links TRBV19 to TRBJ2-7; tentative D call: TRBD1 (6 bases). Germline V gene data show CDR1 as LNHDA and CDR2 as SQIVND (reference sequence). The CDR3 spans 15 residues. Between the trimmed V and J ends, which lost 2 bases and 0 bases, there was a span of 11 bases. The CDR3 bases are TGTGCCAGTAGTATAAGCGGACAGAGCTCCTACGAGCAGTACTTC. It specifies CASSISGQSSYEQYF.

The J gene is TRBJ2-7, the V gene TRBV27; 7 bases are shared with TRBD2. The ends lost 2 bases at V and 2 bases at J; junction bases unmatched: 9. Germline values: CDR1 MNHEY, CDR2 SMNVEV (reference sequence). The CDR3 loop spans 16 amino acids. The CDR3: CASSLTLGGRAYEQYF. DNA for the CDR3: TGTGCCAGCAGTTTAACCCTAGGAGGGAGGGCCTACGAGCAGTACTTC.

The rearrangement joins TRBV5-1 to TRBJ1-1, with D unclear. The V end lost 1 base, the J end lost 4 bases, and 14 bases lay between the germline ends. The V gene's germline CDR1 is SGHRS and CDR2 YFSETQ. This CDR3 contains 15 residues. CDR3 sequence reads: CASSLSRGWGTEAFF. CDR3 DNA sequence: TGCGCCAGCAGCTTGTCACGGGGTTGGGGCACTGAAGCTTTCTTT.

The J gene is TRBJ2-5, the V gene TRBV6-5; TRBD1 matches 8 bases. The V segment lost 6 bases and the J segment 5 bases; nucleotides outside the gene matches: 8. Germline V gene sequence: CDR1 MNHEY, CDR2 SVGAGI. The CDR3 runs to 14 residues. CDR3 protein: CASRRTGRIETQYF. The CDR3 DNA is TGTGCCAGCAGAAGGACAGGGAGGATTGAGACCCAGTACTTC.

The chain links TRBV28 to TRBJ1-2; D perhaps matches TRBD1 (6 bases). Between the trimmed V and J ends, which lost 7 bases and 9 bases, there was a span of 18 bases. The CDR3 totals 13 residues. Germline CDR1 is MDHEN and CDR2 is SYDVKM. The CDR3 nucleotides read TGTGCCAGCACAAGTGGGGTGAGGGGGAGCTACACCTTC. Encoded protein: CASTSGVRGSYTF.

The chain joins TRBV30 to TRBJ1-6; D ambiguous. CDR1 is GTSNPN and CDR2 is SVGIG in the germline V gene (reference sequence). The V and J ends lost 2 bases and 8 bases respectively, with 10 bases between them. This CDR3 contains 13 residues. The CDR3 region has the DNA TGTGCCTGGAGTTTGGAGTGGGATTCACCCCTCCACTTT. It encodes CAWSLEWDSPLHF.

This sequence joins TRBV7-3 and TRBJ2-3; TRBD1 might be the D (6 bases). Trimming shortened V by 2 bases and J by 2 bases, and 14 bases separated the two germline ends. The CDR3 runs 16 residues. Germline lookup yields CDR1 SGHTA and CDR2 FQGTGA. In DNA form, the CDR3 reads TGTGCCAGCAGCTTACTAGGGGGAGCTAACACAGATACGCAGTATTTT. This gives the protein CASSLLGGANTDTQYF. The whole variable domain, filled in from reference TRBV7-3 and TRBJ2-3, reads GAGVSQTPSNKVTEKGKYVELRCDPISGHTALYWYRQSLGQGPEFLIYFQGTGAADDSGLPNDRFFAVRPEGSVSTLKIQRTERGDSAVYLCASSLLGGANTDTQYFGPGTRLTVL.

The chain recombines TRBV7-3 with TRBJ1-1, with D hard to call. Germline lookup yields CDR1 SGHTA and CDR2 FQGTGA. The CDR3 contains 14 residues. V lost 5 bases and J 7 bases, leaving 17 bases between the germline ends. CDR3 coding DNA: TGTGCCAGCAGCCCCTCGGGTCCGGGGAATGAAGCTTTCTTT. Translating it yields CASSPSGPGNEAFF.

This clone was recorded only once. CDR3 region: CASSSRGSGQFYGYTF. CDR3 nucleotide sequence: TGTGCCAGCAGCTCGAGGGGGAGCGGACAGTTCTATGGCTACACCTTC. The chain joins TRBV9 to TRBJ1-2, with D possibly matching TRBD1 (6 bases). Deletions cut 4 bases from V and 4 bases from J, with 20 bases between. The V gene's germline CDR1 is SGDLS and CDR2 YYNGEE. The CDR3 is made up of 16 amino acids.

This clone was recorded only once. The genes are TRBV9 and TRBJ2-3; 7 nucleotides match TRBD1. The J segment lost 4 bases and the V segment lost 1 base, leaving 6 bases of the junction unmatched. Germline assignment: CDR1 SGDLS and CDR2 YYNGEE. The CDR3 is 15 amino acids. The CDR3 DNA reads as TGTGCCAGCAGCGTACAGACAGGGTCAGCAGATACGCAGTATTTT. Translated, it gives CASSVQTGSADTQYF.

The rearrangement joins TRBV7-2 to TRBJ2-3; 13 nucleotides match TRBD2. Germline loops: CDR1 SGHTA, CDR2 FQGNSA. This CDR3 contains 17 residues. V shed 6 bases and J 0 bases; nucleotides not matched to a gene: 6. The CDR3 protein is CASRPPGLAGSTDTQYF. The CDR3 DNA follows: TGTGCCAGCAGGCCACCGGGACTAGCGGGGAGCACAGATACGCAGTATTTT.

In nucleotides, the CDR3 is TGTGCCAGCAGCTTAGGAGGGGGACTAGCTATAAATGAGCAGTTCTTC. It is translated as CASSLGGGLAINEQFF. V usage is TRBV7-2 and J usage is TRBJ2-1; 9 bases map to TRBD2. With 1 base clipped from V and 7 bases from J, the junction kept 8 bases outside the gene matches. The CDR3 length is 16 residues. Germline CDR1 SGHTA, CDR2 FQGNSA.

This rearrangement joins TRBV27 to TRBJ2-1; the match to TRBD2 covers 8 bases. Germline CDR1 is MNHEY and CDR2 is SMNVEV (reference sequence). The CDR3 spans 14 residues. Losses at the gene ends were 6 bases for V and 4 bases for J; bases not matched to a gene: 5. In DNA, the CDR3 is TGTGCCAGCAGGAAGCGGGAGAAATACAATGAGCAGTTCTTC. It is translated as CASRKREKYNEQFF.